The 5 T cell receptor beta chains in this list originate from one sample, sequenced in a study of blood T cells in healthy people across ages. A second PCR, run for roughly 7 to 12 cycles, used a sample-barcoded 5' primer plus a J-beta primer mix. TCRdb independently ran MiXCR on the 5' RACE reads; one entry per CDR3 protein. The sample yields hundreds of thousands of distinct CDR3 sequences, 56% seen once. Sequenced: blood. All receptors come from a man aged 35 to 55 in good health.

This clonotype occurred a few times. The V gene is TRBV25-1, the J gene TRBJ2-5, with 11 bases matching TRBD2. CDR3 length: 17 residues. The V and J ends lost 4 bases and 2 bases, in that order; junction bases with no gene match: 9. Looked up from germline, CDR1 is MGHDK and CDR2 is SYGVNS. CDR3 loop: CASSGRTRLAGQETQYF. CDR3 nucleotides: TGTGCCAGCAGTGGAAGAACCAGACTAGCGGGACAAGAGACCCAGTACTTC.

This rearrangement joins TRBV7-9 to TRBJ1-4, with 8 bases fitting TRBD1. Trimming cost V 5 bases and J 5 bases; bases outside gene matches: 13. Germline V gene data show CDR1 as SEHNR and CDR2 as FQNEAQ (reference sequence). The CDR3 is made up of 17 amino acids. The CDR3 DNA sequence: TGTGCCAGCAGCGCCCTACCGGTTGGACAGGGCAATGAAAAACTGTTTTTT. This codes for CASSALPVGQGNEKLFF.

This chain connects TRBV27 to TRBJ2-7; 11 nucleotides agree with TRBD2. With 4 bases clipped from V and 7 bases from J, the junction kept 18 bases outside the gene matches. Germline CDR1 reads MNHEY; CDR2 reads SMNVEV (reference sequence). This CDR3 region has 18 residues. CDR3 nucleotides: TGTGCCAGCAGTTCGCGCCGACTAGCGGGACATAACTCCAATGAGCAGTACTTC. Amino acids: CASSSRRLAGHNSNEQYF.

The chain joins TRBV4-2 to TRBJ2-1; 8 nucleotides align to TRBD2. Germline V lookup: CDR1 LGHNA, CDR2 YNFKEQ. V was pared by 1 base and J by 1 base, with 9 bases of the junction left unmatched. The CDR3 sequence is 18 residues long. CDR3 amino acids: CASSQGTVSGRSYNEQFF. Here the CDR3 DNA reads TGTGCCAGCAGCCAAGGGACAGTCAGCGGGAGATCCTACAATGAGCAGTTCTTC.

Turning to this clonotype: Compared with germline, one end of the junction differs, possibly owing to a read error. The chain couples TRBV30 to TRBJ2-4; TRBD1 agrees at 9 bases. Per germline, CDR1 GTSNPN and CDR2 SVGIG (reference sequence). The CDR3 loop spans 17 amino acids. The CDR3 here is CARSPLGQGRDKNIQYF. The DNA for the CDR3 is TGTGCCCGGAGTCCTCTCGGACAGGGGAGGGACAAAAACATTCAGTACTTC.